The rows below give T cell receptor beta chains drawn from one sample of a study of blood T cell repertoires in COVID-19. TCRdb's table, derived via immunoSEQ multiplex PCR, lists solely in-frame clones and lacks some. The sample carries approximately 180,000 clones, nearly 90% recorded once. Sequenced material: peripheral blood. The receptors were sampled from a man in his 60s with active or convalescent COVID-19. The CDR3 runs from the conserved cysteine through the conserved F or W. Each record gives: J gene, V gene, D gene, clone size, CDR3 protein, CDR3 DNA. The D gene is left open where the match is weak. Not every row has a clone size; where given, it reads once, few, many or a size class.

j_call: TRBJ2-2; v_call: TRBV2; d_call: .; clone_size: .; cdr3_aa: CASRVDRHNTGELFF; cdr3_nt: TGTGCCAGCAGGGTGGACAGACACAACACCGGGGAGCTGTTTTTT
j_call: TRBJ2-7; v_call: TRBV3-1/TRBV3-2; d_call: TRBD1; clone_size: .; cdr3_aa: CASSLVGGQGVPEQYF; cdr3_nt: TGTGCCAGCAGCCTTGTTGGTGGACAGGGGGTTCCCGAGCAGTACTTC
j_call: TRBJ1-3; v_call: TRBV6-6; d_call: .; clone_size: few; cdr3_aa: CASSYSRGKGNTIYF; cdr3_nt: TGTGCCAGCAGTTACTCGAGGGGGAAAGGAAACACCATATATTTT
j_call: TRBJ2-5; v_call: TRBV6-5; d_call: .; clone_size: .; cdr3_aa: CASTGGYQETQYF; cdr3_nt: TGTGCCAGCACCGGAGGGTACCAAGAGACCCAGTACTTC
j_call: TRBJ1-2; v_call: TRBV4-1; d_call: .; clone_size: .; cdr3_aa: CASSHVSGRQRGYTF; cdr3_nt: TGCGCCAGCAGCCATGTAAGCGGCAGACAGAGGGGGTACACCTTC
j_call: TRBJ2-2; v_call: TRBV11-2; d_call: .; clone_size: .; cdr3_aa: CASSLVFGELFF; cdr3_nt: TGTGCCAGCAGCTTAGTATTCGGGGAGCTGTTTTTT
j_call: TRBJ2-2; v_call: TRBV5-5; d_call: TRBD1; clone_size: .; cdr3_aa: CASSWDRGTGELFF; cdr3_nt: TGTGCCAGCAGCTGGGACAGGGGGACCGGGGAGCTGTTTTTT
j_call: TRBJ1-2; v_call: TRBV3-1/TRBV3-2; d_call: TRBD1; clone_size: .; cdr3_aa: CASSQATGGSRGYTF; cdr3_nt: TGTGCCAGCAGCCAAGCCACAGGGGGATCGCGTGGCTACACCTTC
j_call: TRBJ1-2; v_call: TRBV30; d_call: .; clone_size: .; cdr3_aa: CAWSAHALDGYTF; cdr3_nt: TGTGCCTGGAGTGCGCACGCTTTAGATGGCTACACCTTC
j_call: TRBJ1-2; v_call: TRBV6-1; d_call: TRBD1; clone_size: once; cdr3_aa: CASSEARTGPYGYTF; cdr3_nt: TGTGCCAGCAGTGAAGCCCGGACAGGACCCTATGGCTACACCTTC
j_call: TRBJ1-6; v_call: TRBV6-1; d_call: .; clone_size: .; cdr3_aa: CASSEIIGVGSPLHF; cdr3_nt: TGTGCCAGCAGTGAAATCATAGGGGTCGGGTCACCCCTCCACTTT
j_call: TRBJ2-7; v_call: TRBV9; d_call: TRBD1; clone_size: .; cdr3_aa: CASSVEQGSHEQYF; cdr3_nt: TGTGCCAGCAGCGTAGAACAGGGGTCCCACGAGCAGTACTTC
j_call: TRBJ2-1; v_call: TRBV9; d_call: .; clone_size: few; cdr3_aa: CASSVTAPAEQFF; cdr3_nt: TGTGCCAGCAGCGTGACAGCGCCCGCTGAGCAGTTCTTC
j_call: TRBJ2-7; v_call: TRBV7-9; d_call: TRBD1; clone_size: .; cdr3_aa: CASSRTGGIDEQYF; cdr3_nt: TGTGCCAGCAGCCGTACAGGGGGGATCGACGAGCAGTACTTC
j_call: TRBJ2-3; v_call: TRBV9; d_call: TRBD2; clone_size: .; cdr3_aa: CASSVARGTSGRDTQYF; cdr3_nt: TGTGCCAGCAGCGTAGCTAGGGGGACTAGCGGGCGAGATACGCAGTATTTT
j_call: TRBJ2-5; v_call: TRBV2; d_call: .; clone_size: .; cdr3_aa: CASTQRQTVQETQYF; cdr3_nt: TGTGCCAGCACCCAGCGTCAGACGGTGCAAGAGACCCAGTACTTC
j_call: TRBJ1-2; v_call: TRBV18; d_call: TRBD1; clone_size: .; cdr3_aa: CASSSQGLPSANYGYTF; cdr3_nt: TGTGCCAGCTCATCACAGGGGCTCCCCTCTGCTAACTATGGCTACACCTTC
j_call: TRBJ1-5; v_call: TRBV19; d_call: TRBD1; clone_size: .; cdr3_aa: CASSIGQGGQPQHF; cdr3_nt: TGTGCCAGTAGTATAGGACAGGGTGGACAGCCCCAGCATTTT
j_call: TRBJ2-7; v_call: TRBV6-6; d_call: .; clone_size: .; cdr3_aa: CASSYGRGIYEQYF; cdr3_nt: TGTGCCAGCAGTTACGGCAGAGGGATCTACGAGCAGTACTTC
j_call: TRBJ2-7; v_call: TRBV3-1/TRBV3-2; d_call: .; clone_size: .; cdr3_aa: CASSQQGTSYEQYF; cdr3_nt: TGTGCCAGCAGCCAACAGGGGACAAGCTACGAGCAGTACTTC
j_call: TRBJ2-3; v_call: TRBV6-5; d_call: .; clone_size: .; cdr3_aa: CASSSRGGTDTQYF; cdr3_nt: TGTGCCAGCAGTTCGCGAGGTGGCACAGATACGCAGTATTTT
j_call: TRBJ1-6; v_call: TRBV5-1; d_call: .; clone_size: .; cdr3_aa: CASSSNNSPLHF; cdr3_nt: TGCGCCAGCAGCTCCAATAATTCACCCCTCCACTTT
j_call: TRBJ1-5; v_call: TRBV21-1; d_call: .; clone_size: .; cdr3_aa: CASSKAGRDNQPQHF; cdr3_nt: TGTGCCAGCAGCAAAGCTGGCAGGGACAATCAGCCCCAGCATTTT
j_call: TRBJ1-2; v_call: TRBV5-6; d_call: TRBD1; clone_size: .; cdr3_aa: CASSGRRTTGFYTF; cdr3_nt: TGTGCCAGCAGCGGCAGGCGGACGACAGGGTTTTACACCTTC
j_call: TRBJ2-7; v_call: TRBV6-6; d_call: .; clone_size: .; cdr3_aa: CASSWDNYEQYF; cdr3_nt: TGTGCCAGCAGTTGGGACAACTACGAGCAGTACTTC
j_call: TRBJ1-1; v_call: TRBV5-1; d_call: TRBD1; clone_size: once; cdr3_aa: CASRRDRQNTEAFF; cdr3_nt: TGCGCCAGCAGACGGGACAGACAGAACACTGAAGCTTTCTTT
j_call: TRBJ2-1; v_call: TRBV11-3; d_call: TRBD2; clone_size: .; cdr3_aa: CASSLGGRISYNEQFF; cdr3_nt: TGTGCCAGCAGCTTGGGGGGGAGGATCTCCTACAATGAGCAGTTCTTC
j_call: TRBJ1-1; v_call: TRBV20-1; d_call: .; clone_size: .; cdr3_aa: CSASRLWANEAFF; cdr3_nt: TGCAGTGCTAGTCGGCTCTGGGCAAATGAAGCTTTCTTT
j_call: TRBJ1-2; v_call: TRBV27; d_call: .; clone_size: .; cdr3_aa: CASSLDTSYGYTF; cdr3_nt: TGTGCCAGCAGTTTGGACACCTCCTATGGCTACACCTTC
j_call: TRBJ1-2; v_call: TRBV19; d_call: .; clone_size: .; cdr3_aa: CASSNQGINYGYTF; cdr3_nt: TGTGCCAGTAGTAATCAGGGGATCAACTATGGCTACACCTTC
j_call: TRBJ1-2; v_call: TRBV12-5; d_call: .; clone_size: .; cdr3_aa: CASGLRAGGDGYTF; cdr3_nt: TGTGCTAGTGGTTTGCGGGCCGGAGGCGATGGCTACACCTTC
j_call: TRBJ2-3; v_call: TRBV4-1; d_call: .; clone_size: .; cdr3_aa: CASSQESVSDTQYF; cdr3_nt: TGCGCCAGCAGCCAAGAGTCGGTCTCAGATACGCAGTATTTT
j_call: TRBJ1-2; v_call: TRBV25-1; d_call: TRBD1; clone_size: .; cdr3_aa: CASSEDRGHYGYTF; cdr3_nt: TGTGCCAGCAGTGAGGACAGGGGGCACTATGGCTACACCTTC
j_call: TRBJ1-4; v_call: TRBV19; d_call: .; clone_size: .; cdr3_aa: CASSITSRTNEKLFF; cdr3_nt: TGTGCCAGTAGTATAACTAGTAGGACTAATGAAAAACTGTTTTTT
j_call: TRBJ2-7; v_call: TRBV21-1; d_call: .; clone_size: .; cdr3_aa: CASSKGRDGGDKNYEQYF; cdr3_nt: TGTGCCAGCAGCAAAGGGCGAGACGGTGGGGACAAGAACTACGAGCAGTACTTC
j_call: TRBJ1-1; v_call: TRBV9; d_call: .; clone_size: .; cdr3_aa: CASSVTGRDTEAFF; cdr3_nt: TGTGCCAGCAGCGTTACAGGGAGGGACACTGAAGCTTTCTTT
j_call: TRBJ2-5; v_call: TRBV9; d_call: .; clone_size: .; cdr3_aa: CASSGLGVGETQYF; cdr3_nt: TGTGCCAGCAGCGGACTAGGGGTAGGGGAGACCCAGTACTTC
j_call: TRBJ1-5; v_call: TRBV5-1; d_call: TRBD1; clone_size: .; cdr3_aa: CASSAGTGGSGNQPQHF; cdr3_nt: TGCGCCAGCAGCGCCGGGACAGGGGGATCAGGCAATCAGCCCCAGCATTTT
j_call: TRBJ2-1; v_call: TRBV14; d_call: TRBD2; clone_size: .; cdr3_aa: CASSHRGGAYNEQFF; cdr3_nt: TGTGCCAGCAGCCACCGGGGGGGGGCCTACAATGAGCAGTTCTTC